This TCR beta chain was captured by sequencing in a study of blood T cells in healthy people across ages. Study at large: T cells yielded about one barcoded beta molecule per two cells through template switching.

This clonotype has ten or more counts. Its matching antigen is unknown. The germline V gene has CDR1 MRHNA and CDR2 SNTAGT. The junction had 2 bases not matched to a gene; V was cut back by 5 bases and J by 0 bases. This CDR3 region has 14 residues. Using a J-beta primer mix together with a sample-barcoded 5' primer, a second PCR was run for roughly 7 to 11 cycles. TCRdb independently ran MiXCR on the 5' RACE reads; one entry per CDR3 protein. The sample comprises approximately 810,000 distinct CDR3 sequences, less than 35% of which are singletons, and around 16% rests with the top ten. General observations from the study: The percentage of naive T cells correlated strongly with TCR beta diversity.

Caucasian individuals from Russia who were healthy and aged about 6 to 100 acted as donors. The sample was blood. The sequence derives from a woman aged 80 or over in good health. The gene calls are TRBV6-4 and TRBJ2-3, with 7 bases matching TRBD2. CDR3 sequence reads: CASSMGGSTDTQYF. CDR3 DNA sequence: TGTGCCAGCAGTATGGGAGGGAGCACAGATACGCAGTATTTT.